These 25 T cell receptor beta chains were all obtained from the same sample, sequenced in a study of blood T cell repertoires in COVID-19. Produced via immunoSEQ multiplex PCR; TCRdb's table is partial and in-frame only. The sample has about 140,000 clones, less than 80% seen once. Input material: peripheral blood. The source of these receptors is a man aged 60 to 75 with acute or convalescent COVID-19.

The chain is built from TRBV6-6 and TRBJ1-1, with unresolved D. Germline V gene sequence: CDR1 MNHNY, CDR2 SVGAGI (reference sequence). The CDR3 sequence is 13 residues long. Trimming left V 4 bases short and J 1 base short, with 7 bases between. In DNA form, the CDR3 reads TGTGCCAGCAGTTCGGAGGGGAACACTGAAGCTTTCTTT. It encodes CASSSEGNTEAFF.

The chain links TRBV14 to TRBJ1-1, with a weak D call TRBD1 (6 bases). V was clipped by 1 base and J by 1 base, with 7 bases between them. This CDR3 has 14 amino acids. From germline, CDR1 is SGHDN and CDR2 FVKESK. DNA of the CDR3: TGTGCCAGCAGCCAAGGGACAGCGAACACTGAAGCTTTCTTT. Encoded protein: CASSQGTANTEAFF.

For this clone: Other DNA sequences of this sample code for an identical CDR3. The CDR3 DNA sequence: TGTGCCAGCTCACCCGGGACAGGTCCCTACGAGCAGTACTTC. Protein: CASSPGTGPYEQYF. The gene calls are TRBV18 and TRBJ2-7, with 8 bases matching TRBD1. CDR3 length: 14 amino acids. Germline-derived CDR1 and CDR2 are KGHSH and LQKENI. V trimming: 3 bases; J trimming: 2 bases; junction bases outside the gene matches: 3. The entire variable domain, with the rest obtained from reference TRBV18 and TRBJ2-7, is as follows: NAGVMQNPRHLVRRRGQEARLRCSPMKGHSHVYWYRQLPEEGLKFMVYLQKENIIDESGMPKERFSAEFPKEGPSILRIQQVVRGDSAAYFCASSPGTGPYEQYFGPGTRLTVT.

The rearrangement joins TRBV28 to TRBJ2-1; D not resolved. Germline V gives CDR1 MDHEN, CDR2 SYDVKM. The CDR3 length is 12 residues. Between the trimmed V and J ends, which lost 2 bases and 10 bases, there was a span of 9 bases. The CDR3 nucleotides read TGTGCCAGCAGTTTACCCCCCGGGGAGCAGTTCTTC. This codes for CASSLPPGEQFF.

The V gene is TRBV6-6, the J gene TRBJ1-2, with D uncertain. Germline V gene lookup returns CDR1 MNHNY and CDR2 SVGAGI (reference sequence). The CDR3 spans 13 residues. V lost 10 bases to trimming and J lost 3 bases, with 15 bases between them. CDR3 sequence: CATRGRRDYGYTF. DNA of the CDR3: TGTGCCACCCGAGGGCGGAGGGACTATGGCTACACCTTC.

This chain links TRBV10-1 with TRBJ1-5; a possible D gene is TRBD1 (6 bases). V dropped 6 bases and J dropped 2 bases, with 14 bases sitting between them. This CDR3 has 15 residues. Germline V gene sequence: CDR1 WNHNN, CDR2 SYGVQD (reference sequence). Written as DNA, the CDR3 is TGCGCCAGCAGGCCCCAGGGGATTGGCAATCAGCCCCAGCATTTT. This translates into CASRPQGIGNQPQHF.

This rearrangement joins TRBV19 to TRBJ1-1, with a possible D match to TRBD1 (5 bases). The V and J ends lost 4 bases and 1 base respectively, with 16 bases between them. The CDR3 totals 16 residues. Germline loops: CDR1 LNHDA, CDR2 SQIVND (reference sequence). The CDR3 protein is CASSTEGRRENTEAFF. As DNA, the CDR3 is TGTGCCAGTAGTACCGAGGGGCGGCGGGAGAACACTGAAGCTTTCTTT.

The chain links TRBV19 to TRBJ1-6; TRBD1 might be the D (6 bases). The germline gives CDR1 LNHDA, CDR2 SQIVND (reference sequence). The CDR3 contains 15 residues. With 9 bases removed from V and 8 bases from J, the gap between germline ends came to 20 bases. Here the CDR3 reads CASRGHLRPDSPLHF. For the CDR3, the DNA is TGTGCCAGCCGGGGACACCTTCGTCCGGATTCACCCCTCCACTTT.

This CDR3 reads CASSTGADQETQYF. CDR3 sequence (DNA): TGTGCCAGCAGCACGGGTGCAGACCAAGAGACCCAGTACTTC. The chain recombines TRBV6-2 or TRBV6-3 with TRBJ2-5, with D unresolved. The germline CDR1 and CDR2 sequences are MNHEY and SVGEGT. Between the trimmed V and J ends, which lost 6 bases and 0 bases, there was a span of 11 bases. The CDR3 extends over 14 amino acids.

Only a few counts were recorded for this clone. The V and J genes are TRBV27 and TRBJ2-1; a weak D match, TRBD2 (6 bases). This CDR3 spans 17 amino acids. CDR1 is MNHEY and CDR2 is SMNVEV in the germline V gene (reference sequence). The V end lost 5 bases, the J end lost 0 bases, and 17 bases lay between the germline ends. Here the CDR3 DNA reads TGTGCCAGCAGTCGAAGCGGCGGGATTCGCTCCTACAATGAGCAGTTCTTC. It codes for CASSRSGGIRSYNEQFF.

This clone was counted between two and nine times. The chain couples TRBV6-6 to TRBJ2-1, with 7 bases that match TRBD2. The junction had 10 bases not matched to a gene; V was cut back by 7 bases and J by 4 bases. Germline CDR1 reads MNHNY; CDR2 reads SVGAGI (reference sequence). CDR3 length: 15 amino acids. CDR3 coding DNA: TGTGCCAGCACCAAGGTAGCGGGCGGGTACAATGAGCAGTTCTTC. It translates to CASTKVAGGYNEQFF.

The chain uses TRBV5-1 and TRBJ1-4; D is uncertain. Between the trimmed V and J ends, which lost 2 bases and 5 bases, there was a span of 7 bases. CDR1 is SGHRS, CDR2 YFSETQ, per germline. CDR3 length: 13 residues. In DNA form, the CDR3 reads TGCGCCAGCAGCTTCATCGGGAATGAAAAACTGTTTTTT. Translated: CASSFIGNEKLFF.

Turning to this clone: This sample also contains other DNA sequences that code for the same CDR3. V is TRBV5-1 and J is TRBJ2-2; weak D call: TRBD1 (6 bases). Per germline, CDR1 SGHRS and CDR2 YFSETQ. The V gene lost 3 bases and the J gene lost 2 bases, with 8 bases spanning the gap. The length of the CDR3 is 14 residues. CDR3 protein: CASSSQGNTGELFF. The CDR3 DNA reads as TGCGCCAGCAGCTCACAGGGTAACACCGGGGAGCTGTTTTTT.

The chain is built from TRBV28 and TRBJ2-7; D possibly corresponds to TRBD1 (5 bases). Germline assignment: CDR1 MDHEN and CDR2 SYDVKM. CDR3 length: 14 amino acids. Trimming removed 5 bases from V and 2 bases from J, with 13 bases in between. CDR3 sequence (DNA): TGTGCCAGCAGTCCCCAGACAGATACCTACGAGCAGTACTTC. Protein product: CASSPQTDTYEQYF.

This sequence joins TRBV25-1 and TRBJ2-1; D remains ambiguous. Germline-derived CDR1 and CDR2 are MGHDK and SYGVNS. The CDR3 loop spans 15 amino acids. V was pared by 0 bases and J by 4 bases, with 10 bases between. The CDR3 spells CASSEYKTKYNEQFF. CDR3 bases: TGTGCCAGCAGTGAATATAAGACAAAATACAATGAGCAGTTCTTC.

The CDR3 reads CAWSPGQPTYEQYF. CDR3 bases: TGTGCCTGGAGTCCGGGACAGCCCACCTACGAGCAGTACTTC. The chain links TRBV30 to TRBJ2-7; 7 nucleotides line up with TRBD1. The CDR3 has 14 amino acids. V gave up 2 bases and J gave up 2 bases; unmatched junction bases: 6. Germline V gives CDR1 GTSNPN, CDR2 SVGIG (reference sequence).

V gene TRBV30 combines with J gene TRBJ2-5, with D tentatively TRBD1 (6 bases). Germline V lookup: CDR1 GTSNPN, CDR2 SVGIG (reference sequence). This CDR3 region has 14 residues. The V and J ends lost 8 bases and 4 bases respectively, with 20 bases between them. The CDR3 spells CASGLRGVGETQYF. The CDR3 region has the DNA TGTGCCAGCGGTCTCAGGGGTGTAGGAGAGACCCAGTACTTC.

This clone was found a few times. This chain links TRBV4-3 with TRBJ1-2; D is uncertain. The germline V gene encodes CDR1 LGHNA and CDR2 YSLEER. Between the trimmed V and J ends, which lost 0 bases and 0 bases, there was a span of 8 bases. The CDR3 totals 15 residues. CDR3 sequence: CASSQETGANYGYTF. CDR3 nucleotide sequence: TGCGCCAGCAGCCAAGAGACCGGGGCTAACTATGGCTACACCTTC.

This clone was found once. V gene TRBV4-1 combines with J gene TRBJ2-1; 10 bases map to TRBD2. The trim removed 4 bases at V and 3 bases at J, leaving 6 bases unmatched. The germline V gene has CDR1 MGHRA and CDR2 YSYEKL. The CDR3 covers 16 residues. CDR3 nucleotide sequence: TGCGCCAGCAGCCGGGAGGCTAGCGGGAGCTACAATGAGCAGTTCTTC. Protein sequence: CASSREASGSYNEQFF.

Note on this clone: This sample includes further DNA sequences coding for the same CDR3. The chain couples TRBV5-1 to TRBJ2-7, with a possible D match to TRBD2 (6 bases). V was cut by 4 bases and J by 0 bases, with 11 bases left in between. The CDR3 extends over 14 amino acids. Germline V gives CDR1 SGHRS, CDR2 YFSETQ. The CDR3 loop is CASSPEGLSYEQYF. CDR3 in DNA: TGCGCCAGCAGCCCGGAGGGGCTCTCCTACGAGCAGTACTTC.

The chain couples TRBV19 to TRBJ1-1; perhaps TRBD1 as D (5 bases). The V gene lost 3 bases and the J gene lost 6 bases, with 14 bases spanning the gap. Germline CDR1 and CDR2: LNHDA and SQIVND (reference sequence). This CDR3 contains 14 residues. Here the CDR3 reads CASSMSAGYPEAFF. The CDR3 DNA sequence: TGTGCCAGTAGTATGTCGGCAGGGTATCCTGAAGCTTTCTTT.

As for this clone: At one end the junction does not follow the germline gene, possibly because of a read error. The chain has TRBV7-2 and TRBJ2-5, with TRBD2 as a possible D gene (5 bases). This CDR3 has 16 residues. Germline values: CDR1 SGHTA, CDR2 FQGNSA. CDR3 sequence: CASSLVPAAPQGTQYF. The CDR3 DNA follows: TGTGCCAGCAGCTTAGTGCCAGCGGCCCCCCAAGGGACCCAGTACTTC.

V usage is TRBV7-2 and J usage is TRBJ2-1, with unresolved D. Deletions cut 3 bases from V and 10 bases from J, with 10 bases between. This CDR3 contains 12 residues. CDR1 and CDR2 from the germline V gene are SGHTA and FQGNSA. The CDR3 DNA is TGTGCCAGCAGCTTCCAAGCATACGAGCAGTTCTTC. This encodes CASSFQAYEQFF.

V is TRBV29-1 and J is TRBJ1-2; TRBD1 is a possible D gene (5 bases). Germline loops: CDR1 SQVTM, CDR2 ANQGSEA. This CDR3 is 14 amino acids long. V lost 0 bases and J 3 bases, leaving 11 bases between the germline ends. The CDR3 loop reads CSVEDQRGYYGYTF. The DNA for the CDR3 is TGCAGCGTTGAAGATCAGCGGGGGTACTATGGCTACACCTTC.

The gene calls are TRBV5-1 and TRBJ2-7; D is possibly TRBD2 (6 bases). V lost 0 bases and J lost 0, with 19 bases in between. Looked up from germline, CDR1 is SGHRS and CDR2 is YFSETQ. The CDR3 loop spans 18 amino acids. The CDR3 bases are TGCGCCAGCAGCTTGGCCCTAAGAGGGGTCGGGAGCTCCTACGAGCAGTACTTC. Its protein product is CASSLALRGVGSSYEQYF.